This is a list of T cell receptor beta chains from one sample in a study of T cells in Graves' hyperthyroidism and ophthalmopathy. TCRdb fed the multiplex PCR reads into MiXCR, producing one record per CDR3 protein. The sample has around 450,000 distinct CDR3 sequences; 15% to 17% are singletons. The specimen was blood. All receptors derive from a woman between 18 and 30 years old with Graves' hyperthyroidism. The CDR3 runs from the conserved cysteine through the conserved F or W. The D gene is left open where the match is weak. Rows give clone size only sometimes, using once, few, many, or a class for an expanded clone.

d_gene,abundance,v_gene,j_gene,CDR3aa,CDR3nt
-,many,TRBV11-2,TRBJ2-3,CASSLTGTYTDTQYF,TGTGCCAGCAGCTTGACGGGAACGTACACAGATACGCAGTATTTT
TRBD1,many,TRBV2,TRBJ2-2,CASTPGGGELFF,TGTGCCAGCACTCCAGGGGGCGGGGAGCTGTTTTTT
-,-,TRBV4-1,TRBJ2-7,CASSRELGGVGEQYF,TGCGCCAGCAGCCGAGAACTAGGGGGAGTCGGCGAGCAGTACTTC
TRBD2,-,TRBV4-1,TRBJ2-4,CASSRGLAGSIEIAKNIQYF,TGCGCCAGCAGCCGCGGACTAGCGGGGTCCATTGAGATAGCCAAAAACATTCAGTACTTC
-,-,TRBV11-3,TRBJ1-5,CASSLSPNIERSNQPQHF,TGTGCCAGCAGCTTATCCCCCAACATCGAACGTAGCAATCAGCCCCAGCATTTT
TRBD1,many,TRBV7-3,TRBJ1-1,CASSQGQVGTEAFF,TGTGCCAGCAGCCAAGGACAGGTTGGAACTGAAGCTTTCTTT
TRBD1,few,TRBV12-3/TRBV12-4,TRBJ1-2,CASRLTGRYGYTF,TGTGCCAGCAGATTGACAGGGCGCTATGGCTACACCTTC
TRBD2,many,TRBV5-1,TRBJ2-3,CASSLRTSGSTDTQYF,TGCGCCAGCAGCTTACGGACTAGCGGTAGCACAGATACGCAGTATTTT
-,many,TRBV12-3/TRBV12-4,TRBJ2-7,CASSRRGVGYEQYF,TGTGCCAGCAGTCGGCGGGGCGTGGGATACGAGCAGTACTTC
-,-,TRBV20-1,TRBJ2-7,CSAIPTTVPNYEQYF,TGCAGTGCCATACCGACGACGGTCCCAAACTACGAGCAGTACTTC
-,few,TRBV5-1,TRBJ1-6,CASSLGQGSYNSPLHF,TGCGCCAGCAGCTTGGGTCAGGGATCCTATAATTCACCCCTCCACTTT
-,-,TRBV4-2,TRBJ1-1,CASSQSPSRGVEAFF,TGTGCCAGCAGCCAAAGTCCTTCCCGAGGAGTTGAAGCTTTCTTT
-,-,TRBV24-1,TRBJ2-3,CATRDSYTSTDTQYF,TGTGCCACCAGGGACAGTTACACTAGCACAGATACGCAGTATTTT
TRBD1,many,TRBV5-1,TRBJ1-1,CASSSPGQGSYTEAFF,TGCGCCAGCAGCTCACCGGGACAGGGGAGTTACACTGAAGCTTTCTTT
TRBD1,many,TRBV18,TRBJ1-5,CASSPYGTGYNQPQHF,TGTGCCAGCTCACCTTACGGGACAGGATACAATCAGCCCCAGCATTTT
-,few,TRBV5-1,TRBJ1-3,CASSLSGADGNTIYF,TGCGCCAGCAGCTTATCAGGGGCAGATGGAAACACCATATATTTT
TRBD2,many,TRBV11-2,TRBJ2-1,CASSLRTSGSVEQFF,TGTGCCAGCAGCTTGAGGACTAGCGGGAGTGTGGAGCAGTTCTTC
TRBD1,-,TRBV6-1,TRBJ2-3,CASSGSRDRGPRDTQYF,TGTGCCAGCAGTGGATCCCGGGACAGGGGGCCTAGAGATACGCAGTATTTT
TRBD2,many,TRBV5-1,TRBJ2-7,CASSYGTSGYEQYF,TGCGCCAGCAGCTACGGGACTAGCGGCTACGAGCAGTACTTC
-,many,TRBV29-1,TRBJ2-7,CSVRTGAYEQYF,TGCAGCGTTCGAACAGGAGCCTACGAGCAGTACTTC
-,many,TRBV20-1,TRBJ2-3,CSASWWGAGVGAHSTDTQYF,TGCAGTGCTAGCTGGTGGGGCGCGGGAGTGGGGGCCCATAGCACAGATACGCAGTATTTT
-,-,TRBV6-2/TRBV6-3,TRBJ1-2,CASSPTADYGYTF,TGTGCCAGCAGCCCGACGGCCGACTATGGCTACACCTTC
TRBD2,few,TRBV7-9,TRBJ2-7,CAIDRLAGIYEQYF,TGTGCCATCGATAGACTAGCGGGGATCTACGAGCAGTACTTC